This TCR beta chain was retrieved from a study of T cells in Graves' hyperthyroidism and ophthalmopathy. Broader study findings: Among clonotypes expanded in thyroid above 0.001, most were also found in blood.

Participants, patients aged 18 to 65, had newly diagnosed hyperthyroidism with a duration under 2 months. Fresh peripheral blood, 9.5 to 10 ml of it, supplied the PBMCs. This clonotype was seen ten or more times. The target antigen is unknown. This CDR3 is 15 amino acids long. Trimming took off 6 bases at V and 3 bases at J, with 20 bases between the two ends. The germline V gene encodes CDR1 SQVTM and CDR2 ANQGSEA. The TCR beta CDR3 regions underwent amplification using RNA transcripts as the source. TCR CDR3 regions were first amplified by RT-PCR with HTBI primers. TCRdb used MiXCR to reprocess the multiplex PCR reads, holding one entry per CDR3 protein. The sample consists of around 340,000 distinct CDR3 sequences, about 17% of them appearing once.

The chain recombines TRBV29-1 with TRBJ2-5; unclear D gene. Material: blood. The clonotype originates from a woman aged 25 to 39 with Graves' hyperthyroidism that later progressed to Graves' ophthalmopathy. The CDR3 coding sequence is TGCAGCGTCGTCACCATAGGGCAGCCCGAAGAGACCCAGTACTTC. It yields the protein CSVVTIGQPEETQYF.